The subject of this entry is one T cell receptor beta chain. Method: immunoSEQ multiplex PCR; TCRdb's copy keeps in-frame clones and lacks some. The table shows a few hundred thousand clones, with about 96% occurring only once. This sample is part of a study of shared clonotypes between healthy human individuals. CDR1 is MGHRA, CDR2 YSYEKL, per germline. The CDR3 has 18 amino acids. V lost 5 bases to trimming and J lost 0 bases, with 20 bases between them. CD8 memory merged CD45RO+ with CCR7-negative CD45RA+ TemRA cells. Material: memory CD8+ T cells sorted from blood. As for subset: CD45RO+ cells pooled with CCR7-negative TemRA cells. The TCR originated in a man aged 25 to 45 in good health. The V call is TRBV4-1, the J call TRBJ1-3; D remains ambiguous. The CDR3 coding sequence is TGCGCCAGCAGCGCCATGACGAGCAGGCGCAGCTCTGGAAACACCATATATTTT. This encodes CASSAMTSRRSSGNTIYF.